This T cell receptor (beta chain) was sequenced for a study of patients and donors after allogeneic stem cell transplantation. TCRdb reprocessed the RT-PCR reads with MiXCR, giving one entry per CDR3 protein. The data contain more than 850,000 distinct CDR3 sequences, roughly 18% of them singletons. This CDR3 has 16 amino acids. V gave up 1 base and J gave up 3 bases, with 15 bases separating them. Looked up from germline, CDR1 is LGHNA and CDR2 is YSLEER. The source material was blood, either unsorted or a sorted T cell fraction (not recorded which). The V gene is TRBV4-3, the J gene TRBJ1-2, with D possibly TRBD1 on 5 matching bases. The clonotype comes from a human donor who was either an allogeneic HSCT recipient or a stem cell or donor lymphocyte infusion donor (not recorded which). It is not recorded whose cells these are; they may come from a transplant donor. CDR3 amino acids: CASSQGKGDRDYGYTF. CDR3 coding DNA: TGCGCCAGCAGCCAAGGCAAAGGGGACCGCGACTATGGCTACACCTTC.